The clone carrying this TCR beta chain was seen at least ten times. No antigen is known for it. Unique molecular identifiers (one per individual cDNA molecule) were attached. A single record per CDR3 protein comes from TCRdb applying MiXCR to the 5' RACE reads. The data contain more than 35,000 distinct CDR3 sequences, 5.5% to 7.5% of them singletons. These data are taken from a study of early T cells in non-severe SARS-CoV-2 infection. Study results and caveats: Matching against VDJdb likely underestimated virus-specific expansions, favoring anti-spike CD8.

The germline CDR1 and CDR2 sequences are MNHEY and SVGAGI. This CDR3 spans 14 amino acids. Trimming took 2 bases from V and 5 from J; bases not matched to a gene: 2. The sample was whole blood. The receptor's source is an adult who was a healthcare worker with PCR-confirmed SARS-CoV-2 infection or an uninfected control (not recorded which). This rearrangement joins TRBV6-5 to TRBJ2-1; 8 bases agree with TRBD2. CDR3: CASSYSGGHNEQFF. The DNA of the CDR3 is TGTGCCAGCAGTTACAGCGGGGGCCACAATGAGCAGTTCTTC.